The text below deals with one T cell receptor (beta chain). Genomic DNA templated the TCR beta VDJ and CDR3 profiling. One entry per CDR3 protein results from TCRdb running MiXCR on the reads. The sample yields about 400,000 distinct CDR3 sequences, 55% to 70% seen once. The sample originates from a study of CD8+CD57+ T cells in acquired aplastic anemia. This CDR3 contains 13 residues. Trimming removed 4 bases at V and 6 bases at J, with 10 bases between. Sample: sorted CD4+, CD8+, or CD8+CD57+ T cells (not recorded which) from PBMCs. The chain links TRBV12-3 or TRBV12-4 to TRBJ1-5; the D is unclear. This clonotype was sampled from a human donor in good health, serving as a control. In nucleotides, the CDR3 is TGTGCCAGCAGTTCGGGAGGGAGTCAGCCCCAGCATTTT. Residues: CASSSGGSQPQHF.